The 16 T cell receptor beta chains presented below share a single source sample, sequenced in a study of T cells after yellow fever vaccination. TCRdb re-called the 5' RACE reads through MiXCR, storing one row per CDR3 protein. The sample has approximately 550,000 distinct CDR3 sequences, about 19% seen once. The sequencing here drew on PBMCs, taken 15 days after the yellow fever booster vaccination. The receptors come from a young man who received the YFV17D yellow fever vaccine.

The sample holds a few counts of this clonotype. The genes are TRBV27 and TRBJ2-2, with 9 bases fitting TRBD1. CDR1 and CDR2 (germline): MNHEY, SMNVEV (reference sequence). This CDR3 is 12 amino acids long. With 7 bases clipped from V and 7 bases from J, the junction kept 1 base outside the gene matches. The CDR3 loop is CASKTGGGELFF. The DNA of the CDR3 is TGTGCCAGCAAGACAGGGGGCGGGGAGCTGTTTTTT.

This clonotype was seen only a few times. The chain combines TRBV18 with TRBJ2-7, with D perhaps TRBD2 (5 bases). The CDR3 extends over 14 amino acids. Looked up from germline, CDR1 is KGHSH and CDR2 is LQKENI. The V gene lost 5 bases and the J gene lost 0 bases, with 11 bases spanning the gap. The CDR3 protein is CASSKEGSSYEQYF. In DNA form, the CDR3 reads TGTGCCAGCTCAAAAGAGGGTAGCTCCTACGAGCAGTACTTC.

The V gene is TRBV27, the J gene TRBJ2-7, with D possibly matching TRBD2 (6 bases). CDR1 and CDR2 (germline): MNHEY, SMNVEV (reference sequence). CDR3 length equals 14 residues. Trimming left V 6 bases short and J 3 bases short, with 15 bases between. The CDR3 nucleotides read TGTGCCAGCAGAGGAGGGTCGGGTGACTACGAGCAGTACTTC. This sequence encodes CASRGGSGDYEQYF.

In its sample, this clonotype was seen a few times. The chain couples TRBV4-1 to TRBJ2-2; D tentatively fits TRBD1 or TRBD2 (5 bases each). V was pared by 2 bases and J by 3 bases, with 13 bases between. There are 16 residues in the CDR3. Germline CDR1 is MGHRA and CDR2 is YSYEKL. The CDR3, as DNA: TGCGCCAGCAGCCAACGGACCGGGACGGACACCGGGGAGCTGTTTTTT. The encoded protein is CASSQRTGTDTGELFF.

This clonotype was counted only a few times. The chain couples TRBV4-3 to TRBJ2-1; 7 positions agree with TRBD2. Unmatched junction bases numbered 9, after V lost 4 bases and J lost 9 bases. In germline, CDR1 is LGHNA, CDR2 YSLEER. This CDR3 is built from 14 residues. The CDR3 DNA follows: TGCGCCAGCAGCCCTTTAGGATGGGGGGGTGAGCAGTTCTTC. This translates into CASSPLGWGGEQFF.

This clonotype has a handful of counts. This chain connects TRBV7-8 to TRBJ2-1, with D possibly called TRBD1 or TRBD2 (5 bases each). Germline-derived CDR1 and CDR2 are SGHVS and FQNEAQ. V dropped 3 bases and J dropped 0 bases, with 15 bases sitting between them. This CDR3 has 17 residues. The CDR3 reads CASSLGEPPRSYNEQFF. The CDR3 DNA sequence: TGTGCCAGCAGCTTGGGGGAGCCCCCTCGCTCCTACAATGAGCAGTTCTTC.

The chain couples TRBV18 to TRBJ2-5; D is perhaps TRBD1 (5 bases). Germline CDR1 and CDR2: KGHSH and LQKENI. This CDR3 has 15 residues. V dropped 0 bases and J dropped 2 bases, with 10 bases sitting between them. This chain's CDR3 is CASSPPGRTQETQYF. The CDR3 region has the DNA TGTGCCAGCTCACCACCGGGGCGGACACAAGAGACCCAGTACTTC. The variable domain in full, with the rest retrieved from reference TRBV18 and TRBJ2-5, is NAGVMQNPRHLVRRRGQEARLRCSPMKGHSHVYWYRQLPEEGLKFMVYLQKENIIDESGMPKERFSAEFPKEGPSILRIQQVVRGDSAAYFCASSPPGRTQETQYFGPGTRLLVL.

This clonotype was counted between two and nine times. This rearrangement joins TRBV10-3 to TRBJ2-6, with TRBD1 matching 9 bases. The V and J ends lost 6 bases and 0 bases, in that order; junction bases with no gene match: 9. There are 18 residues in the CDR3. Germline loops: CDR1 ENHRY, CDR2 SYGVKD. The CDR3 nucleotides are TGTGCCATCAGAGAACCGGGACAGGGACTCTCTGGGGCCAACGTCCTGACTTTC. Its translation: CAIREPGQGLSGANVLTF.

This clonotype has more than one count but fewer than ten. This chain joins TRBV7-2 and TRBJ1-1; a weak D match, TRBD1 (6 bases). From germline, CDR1 is SGHTA and CDR2 FQGNSA. The CDR3 is 15 residues long. V was shortened by 5 bases and J by 1 base, with 14 bases between the two germline ends. CDR3 residues: CASSGGGAGNTEAFF. In DNA, the CDR3 is TGTGCCAGCAGCGGAGGGGGGGCAGGGAACACTGAAGCTTTCTTT.

The chain is built from TRBV6-2 or TRBV6-3 and TRBJ2-2; 8 nucleotides agree with TRBD1. The V segment lost 2 bases and the J segment 2 bases; nucleotides outside the gene matches: 1. Germline V gives CDR1 MNHEY, CDR2 SVGEGT. CDR3 size: 15 residues. The CDR3 sequence: CASSYDRGNTGELFF. CDR3 DNA sequence: TGTGCCAGCAGTTACGACAGGGGCAACACCGGGGAGCTGTTTTTT.

This clonotype has more than one count but fewer than ten. V is TRBV4-3 and J is TRBJ2-6, with D uncertain. The CDR3 spans 18 residues. Germline CDR1 reads LGHNA; CDR2 reads YSLEER. V was cut by 1 base and J by 1 base, with 14 bases left in between. CDR3 coding DNA: TGCGCCAGCAGCCAAGCTCAGAGCGCCCGGTCTGGGGCCAACGTCCTGACTTTC. Protein product: CASSQAQSARSGANVLTF.

This clonotype was counted between two and nine times. CDR3 protein: CASVAEELAGTDTQYF. CDR3 in DNA: TGCGCCAGCGTGGCGGAGGAGCTCGCGGGCACAGATACGCAGTATTTT. V usage is TRBV5-1 and J usage is TRBJ2-3; maybe TRBD2 (5 bases). This CDR3 has 16 residues. Deletions cut 7 bases from V and 1 base from J, with 19 bases between. Germline CDR1 and CDR2: SGHRS and YFSETQ.

The V call is TRBV5-6, the J call TRBJ1-1; a weak D match, TRBD1 (6 bases). The CDR3 is made up of 14 amino acids. Germline V gene sequence: CDR1 SGHDT, CDR2 YYEEEE. Trimming left V 2 bases short and J 5 bases short, with 13 bases between. The chain's CDR3 is CASSLRGLGTEAFF. The CDR3 coding sequence is TGTGCCAGCAGCTTACGGGGGCTCGGGACTGAAGCTTTCTTT. The full variable domain, its missing parts supplied by reference TRBV5-6 and TRBJ1-1, is DAGVTQSPTHLIKTRGQQVTLRCSPKSGHDTVSWYQQALGQGPQFIFQYYEEEERQRGNFPDRFSGHQFPNYSSELNVNALLLGDSALYLCASSLRGLGTEAFFGQGTRLTVV.

This chain connects TRBV5-5 to TRBJ2-5; tentatively, D is TRBD2 (5 bases). CDR3 size: 16 residues. The V end lost 0 bases, the J end lost 2 bases, and 14 bases lay between the germline ends. Germline CDR1 and CDR2: SGHKS and YYEKEE (reference sequence). CDR3: CASSLVRAARQETQYF. CDR3 bases: TGTGCCAGCAGCTTGGTTCGAGCGGCACGACAAGAGACCCAGTACTTC.

The rearrangement joins TRBV5-1 to TRBJ2-5; 9 nucleotides agree with TRBD2. Germline V gene data show CDR1 as SGHRS and CDR2 as YFSETQ. This CDR3 comprises 13 residues. V trimming: 6 bases; J trimming: 3 bases; junction bases outside the gene matches: 3. DNA for the CDR3: TGCGCCAGCACACCTAGCGGGAAAGAGACCCAGTACTTC. Translation: CASTPSGKETQYF.

This chain joins TRBV2 and TRBJ2-5; D is tentatively TRBD1 or TRBD2 (6 bases each). Trimming removed 6 bases from V and 1 base from J, with 15 bases in between. The length of the CDR3 is 15 residues. Germline CDR1 reads SNHLY; CDR2 reads FYNNEI. CDR3 region: CASRTLGGGQETQYF. CDR3 DNA: TGTGCCAGCAGGACCCTGGGGGGCGGCCAAGAGACCCAGTACTTC.